This passage covers 6 T cell receptor beta chains from one sample sequenced in a study of CD8+ T cells in alopecia areata. cDNA reverse transcribed from extracted RNA served as the sequencing template. Some clones are missing from TCRdb's copy, which holds only in-frame ones; the method was immunoSEQ multiplex PCR. The sample has over 150,000 clones, about 60% seen once; the top ten hold roughly 0.67%. The treatment denotes: oral pan-JAK inhibitor, 5-10 mg twice daily. The source material was CD4+ T cells sorted from blood, sampled at week 4, from a patient treated with tofacitinib. All receptors derive from a human donor with alopecia areata.

The chain carries TRBV6-6 and TRBJ2-1; no reliable D call. V lost 2 bases to trimming and J lost 4 bases, with 6 bases between them. This CDR3 contains 13 residues. The germline V gene encodes CDR1 MNHNY and CDR2 SVGAGI (reference sequence). The CDR3 DNA sequence: TGTGCCAGCAGTTACGCCGGGTACAATGAGCAGTTCTTC. Protein: CASSYAGYNEQFF.

This clone was counted once. The V call is TRBV15, the J call TRBJ2-7, with 8 positions matching TRBD1. CDR3 length: 11 amino acids. CDR1 is LNHNV, CDR2 YYDKDF, per germline (reference sequence). As DNA, the CDR3 is TGTGCCACCAGCAGCGGCAGGGGGCTCGAAGTC. The encoded protein is CATSSGRGLEV.

This clone was found a few times. The chain uses TRBV5-1 and TRBJ1-1; D not resolved. Germline CDR1 and CDR2: SGHRS and YFSETQ. CDR3 length equals 14 residues. V dropped 4 bases and J dropped 1 base, with 11 bases sitting between them. CDR3 amino acids: CASSLQAANTEAFF. CDR3 DNA sequence: TGCGCCAGCAGCCTTCAGGCGGCGAACACTGAAGCTTTCTTT. Together with reference TRBV5-1 and TRBJ1-1, the CDR3 gives the full variable domain: KAGVTQTPRYLIKTRGQQVTLSCSPISGHRSVSWYQQTPGQGLQFLFEYFSETQRNKGNFPGRFSGRQFSNSRSEMNVSTLELGDSALYLCASSLQAANTEAFFGQGTRLTVV.

This clone has a handful of counts. The rearrangement uses TRBV23-1 and TRBJ2-2; D not certain. TRBV23-1 is an ORF, and what it does is uncertain. Trimming stripped 6 bases from V and 3 bases from J, with 2 bases between. The CDR3 contains 11 residues. This CDR3 is CASRDTGELFF. In nucleotides, the CDR3 is TGCGCCAGCAGGGACACCGGGGAGCTGTTTTTT.

This clone was seen repeatedly, ten times or more. This CDR3 reads CASITGGANNQPQHF. CDR3 coding DNA: TGTGCCAGCATCACAGGGGGGGCTAACAATCAGCCCCAGCATTTT. V usage is TRBV28 and J usage is TRBJ1-5; 8 nucleotides match TRBD1. After removal of 7 bases from V and 3 bases from J, the junction contained 8 bases not matched to a gene. CDR1 and CDR2 (germline): MDHEN, SYDVKM. The CDR3 consists of 15 residues.

This chain connects TRBV29-1 to TRBJ2-1, with 11 nucleotides matching TRBD1. CDR1 is SQVTM, CDR2 ANQGSEA, per germline. This CDR3 has 11 amino acids. The junction had 8 bases not matched to a gene; V was cut back by 6 bases and J by 16 bases. CDR3 amino acids: CSVGRTGGIFF. CDR3 sequence (DNA): TGCAGCGTGGGTCGGACAGGGGGCATATTCTTC.